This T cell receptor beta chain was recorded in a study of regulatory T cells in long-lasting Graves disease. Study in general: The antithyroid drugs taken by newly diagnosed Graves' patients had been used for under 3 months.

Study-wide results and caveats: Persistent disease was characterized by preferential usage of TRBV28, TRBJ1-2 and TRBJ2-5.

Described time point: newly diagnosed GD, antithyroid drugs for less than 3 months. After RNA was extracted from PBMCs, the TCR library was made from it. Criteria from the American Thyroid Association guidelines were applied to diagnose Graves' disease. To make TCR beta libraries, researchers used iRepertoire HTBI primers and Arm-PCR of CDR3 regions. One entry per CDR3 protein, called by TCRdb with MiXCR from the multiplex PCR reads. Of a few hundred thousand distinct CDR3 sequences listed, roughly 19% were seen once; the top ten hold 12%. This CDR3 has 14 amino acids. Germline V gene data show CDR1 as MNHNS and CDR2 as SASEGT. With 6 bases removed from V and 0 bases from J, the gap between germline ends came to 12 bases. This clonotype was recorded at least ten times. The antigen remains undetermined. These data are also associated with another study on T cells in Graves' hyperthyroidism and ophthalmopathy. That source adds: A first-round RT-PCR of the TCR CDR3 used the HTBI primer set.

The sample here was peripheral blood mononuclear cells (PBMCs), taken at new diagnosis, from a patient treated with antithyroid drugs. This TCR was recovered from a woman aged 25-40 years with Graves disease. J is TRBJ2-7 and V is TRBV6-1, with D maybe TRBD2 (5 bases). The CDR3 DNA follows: TGTGCCAGCAGCACCCGGGGTAGCTCCTACGAGCAGTACTTC. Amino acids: CASSTRGSSYEQYF.